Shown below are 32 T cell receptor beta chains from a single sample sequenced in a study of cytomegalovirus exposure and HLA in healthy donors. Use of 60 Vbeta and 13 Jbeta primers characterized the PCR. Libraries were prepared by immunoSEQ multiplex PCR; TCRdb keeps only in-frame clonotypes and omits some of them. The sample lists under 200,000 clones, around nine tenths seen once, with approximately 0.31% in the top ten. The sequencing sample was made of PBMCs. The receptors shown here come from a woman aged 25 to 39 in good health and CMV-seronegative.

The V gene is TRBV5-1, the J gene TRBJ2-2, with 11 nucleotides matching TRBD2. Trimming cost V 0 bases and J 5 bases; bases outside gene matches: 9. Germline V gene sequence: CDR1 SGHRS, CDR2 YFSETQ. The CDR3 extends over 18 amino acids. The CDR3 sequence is CASSLALTSGTSTGELFF. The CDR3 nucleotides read TGCGCCAGCAGCTTGGCTCTGACTAGCGGGACGTCTACCGGGGAGCTGTTTTTT.

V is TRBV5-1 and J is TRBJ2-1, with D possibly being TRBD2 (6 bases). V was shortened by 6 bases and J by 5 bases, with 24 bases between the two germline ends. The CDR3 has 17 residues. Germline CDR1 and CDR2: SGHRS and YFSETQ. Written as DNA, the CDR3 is TGCGCCAGCAACGACGGGTTTTCGGCAGGGAGGAACAATGAGCAGTTCTTC. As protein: CASNDGFSAGRNNEQFF.

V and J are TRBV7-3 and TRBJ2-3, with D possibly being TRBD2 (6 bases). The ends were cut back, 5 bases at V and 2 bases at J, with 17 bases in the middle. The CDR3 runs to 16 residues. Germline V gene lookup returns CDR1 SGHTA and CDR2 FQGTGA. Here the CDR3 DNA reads TGTGCCAGCAGCATGAGTGTGGCTAGCGACACAGATACGCAGTATTTT. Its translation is CASSMSVASDTDTQYF. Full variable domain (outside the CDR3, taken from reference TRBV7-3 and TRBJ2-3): GAGVSQTPSNKVTEKGKYVELRCDPISGHTALYWYRQSLGQGPEFLIYFQGTGAADDSGLPNDRFFAVRPEGSVSTLKIQRTERGDSAVYLCASSMSVASDTDTQYFGPGTRLTVL.

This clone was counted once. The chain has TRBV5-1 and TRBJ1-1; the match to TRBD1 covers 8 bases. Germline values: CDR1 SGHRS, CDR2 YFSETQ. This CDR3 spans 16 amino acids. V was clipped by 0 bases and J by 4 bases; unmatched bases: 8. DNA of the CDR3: TGCGCCAGCAGCTTGGCCGTATCACAGGGGGGCACTGAAGCTTTCTTT. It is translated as CASSLAVSQGGTEAFF.

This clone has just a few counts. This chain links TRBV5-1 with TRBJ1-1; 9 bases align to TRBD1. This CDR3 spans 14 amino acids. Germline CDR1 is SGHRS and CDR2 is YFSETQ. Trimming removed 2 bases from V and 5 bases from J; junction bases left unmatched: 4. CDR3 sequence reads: CASSFGTGLTEAFF. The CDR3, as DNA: TGCGCCAGCAGCTTCGGGACAGGGTTGACTGAAGCTTTCTTT. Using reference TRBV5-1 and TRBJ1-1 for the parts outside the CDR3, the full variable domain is KAGVTQTPRYLIKTRGQQVTLSCSPISGHRSVSWYQQTPGQGLQFLFEYFSETQRNKGNFPGRFSGRQFSNSRSEMNVSTLELGDSALYLCASSFGTGLTEAFFGQGTRLTVV.

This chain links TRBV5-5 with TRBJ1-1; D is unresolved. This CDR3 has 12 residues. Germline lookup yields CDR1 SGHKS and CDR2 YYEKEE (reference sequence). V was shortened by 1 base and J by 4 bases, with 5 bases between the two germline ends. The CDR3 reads CASSLIFTEAFF. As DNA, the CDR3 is TGTGCCAGCAGCTTGATCTTCACTGAAGCTTTCTTT.

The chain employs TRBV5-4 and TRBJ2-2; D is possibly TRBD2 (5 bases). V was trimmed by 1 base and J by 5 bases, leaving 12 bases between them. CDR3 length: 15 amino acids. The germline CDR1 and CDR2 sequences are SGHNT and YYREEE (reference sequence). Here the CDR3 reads CASSLYLGITGELFF. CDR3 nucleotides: TGTGCCAGCAGCTTGTACCTCGGGATTACCGGGGAGCTGTTTTTT. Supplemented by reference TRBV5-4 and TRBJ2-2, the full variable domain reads ETGVTQSPTHLIKTRGQQVTLRCSSQSGHNTVSWYQQALGQGPQFIFQYYREEENGRGNFPPRFSGLQFPNYSSELNVNALELDDSALYLCASSLYLGITGELFFGEGSRLTVL.

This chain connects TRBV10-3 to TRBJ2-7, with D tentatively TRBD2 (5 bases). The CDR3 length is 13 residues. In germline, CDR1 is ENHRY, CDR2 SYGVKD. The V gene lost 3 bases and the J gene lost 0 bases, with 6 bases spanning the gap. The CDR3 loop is CAISDGISYEQYF. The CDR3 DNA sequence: TGTGCCATCAGTGACGGGATCTCCTACGAGCAGTACTTC.

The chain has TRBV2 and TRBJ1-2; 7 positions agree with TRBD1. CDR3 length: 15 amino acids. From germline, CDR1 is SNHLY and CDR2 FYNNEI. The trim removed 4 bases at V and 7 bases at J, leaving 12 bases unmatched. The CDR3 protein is CASSGDNRDSLGYTF. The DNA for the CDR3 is TGTGCCAGCAGTGGGGACAATCGGGACAGTCTTGGCTACACCTTC.

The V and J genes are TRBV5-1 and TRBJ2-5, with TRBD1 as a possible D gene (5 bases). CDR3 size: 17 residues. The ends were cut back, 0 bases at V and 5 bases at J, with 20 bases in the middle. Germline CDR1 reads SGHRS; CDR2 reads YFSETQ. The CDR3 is CASSLGWQGRMVETQYF. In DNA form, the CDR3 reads TGCGCCAGCAGCTTGGGTTGGCAGGGAAGGATGGTGGAGACCCAGTACTTC.

As DNA, the CDR3 is TGTGCCAGCTTTAATACAGGGTTCCCCTACGAGCAGTACTTC. This translates into CASFNTGFPYEQYF. This chain joins TRBV6-1 and TRBJ2-7, with D maybe TRBD1 (6 bases). CDR3 size: 14 residues. The V end lost 8 bases, the J end lost 2 bases, and 16 bases lay between the germline ends. Germline CDR1 reads MNHNS; CDR2 reads SASEGT.

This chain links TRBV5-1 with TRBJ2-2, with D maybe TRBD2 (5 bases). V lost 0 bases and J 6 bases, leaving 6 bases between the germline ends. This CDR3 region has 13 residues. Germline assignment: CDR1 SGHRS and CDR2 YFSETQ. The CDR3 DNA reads TGCGCCAGCAGCTTGGGAGGGTCCGGGGAGCTGTTTTTT. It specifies CASSLGGSGELFF.

The CDR3 coding sequence is TGTGCCAGCAGCACCGGGGGTCCTAGCACAGATACGCAGTATTTT. Its protein is CASSTGGPSTDTQYF. V is TRBV9 and J is TRBJ2-3; D might be TRBD2 (6 bases). The CDR3 consists of 15 residues. The V gene's germline CDR1 is SGDLS and CDR2 YYNGEE. V was trimmed by 4 bases and J by 0 bases, leaving 12 bases between them.

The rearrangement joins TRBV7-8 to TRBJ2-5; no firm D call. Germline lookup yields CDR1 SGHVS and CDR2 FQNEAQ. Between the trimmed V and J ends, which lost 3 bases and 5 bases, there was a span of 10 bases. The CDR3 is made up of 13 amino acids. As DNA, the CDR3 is TGTGCCAGCAGCTTGAGTAGCTGGGAGACCCAGTACTTC. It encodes CASSLSSWETQYF. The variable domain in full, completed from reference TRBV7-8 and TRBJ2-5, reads GAGVSQSPRYKVAKRGQDVALRCDPISGHVSLFWYQQALGQGPEFLTYFQNEAQLDKSGLPSDRFFAERPEGSVSTLKIQRTQQEDSAVYLCASSLSSWETQYFGPGTRLLVL.

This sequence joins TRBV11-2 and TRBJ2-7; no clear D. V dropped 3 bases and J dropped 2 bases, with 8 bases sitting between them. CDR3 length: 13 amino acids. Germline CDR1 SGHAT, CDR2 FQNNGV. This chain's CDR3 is CASSFTSAYEQYF. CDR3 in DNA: TGTGCCAGCAGCTTCACTTCCGCCTACGAGCAGTACTTC.

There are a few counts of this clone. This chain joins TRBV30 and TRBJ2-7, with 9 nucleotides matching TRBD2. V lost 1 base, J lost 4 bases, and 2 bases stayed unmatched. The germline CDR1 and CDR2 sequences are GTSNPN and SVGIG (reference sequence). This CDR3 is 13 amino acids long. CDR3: CAWSGSGGYEQYF. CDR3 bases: TGTGCCTGGAGTGGTAGCGGGGGATACGAGCAGTACTTC.

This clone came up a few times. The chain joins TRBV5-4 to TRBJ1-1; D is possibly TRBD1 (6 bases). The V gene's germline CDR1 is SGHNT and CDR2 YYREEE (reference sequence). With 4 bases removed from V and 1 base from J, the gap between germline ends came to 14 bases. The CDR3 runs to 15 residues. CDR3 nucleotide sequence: TGTGCCAGCAGCCCCCGGGGACATCAGAACACTGAAGCTTTCTTT. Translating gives CASSPRGHQNTEAFF.

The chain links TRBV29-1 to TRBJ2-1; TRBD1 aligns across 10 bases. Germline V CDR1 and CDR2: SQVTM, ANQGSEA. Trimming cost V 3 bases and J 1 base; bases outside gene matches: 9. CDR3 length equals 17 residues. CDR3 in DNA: TGCAGCGTTGACGCCCCCGGACAGGGGGGGTCCTACAATGAGCAGTTCTTC. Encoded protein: CSVDAPGQGGSYNEQFF.

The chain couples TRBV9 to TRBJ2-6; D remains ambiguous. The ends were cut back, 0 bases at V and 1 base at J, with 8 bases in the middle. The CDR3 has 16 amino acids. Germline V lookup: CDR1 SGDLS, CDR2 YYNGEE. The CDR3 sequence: CASSVGPESGANVLTF. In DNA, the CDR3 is TGTGCCAGCAGCGTAGGTCCCGAGTCTGGGGCCAACGTCCTGACTTTC.

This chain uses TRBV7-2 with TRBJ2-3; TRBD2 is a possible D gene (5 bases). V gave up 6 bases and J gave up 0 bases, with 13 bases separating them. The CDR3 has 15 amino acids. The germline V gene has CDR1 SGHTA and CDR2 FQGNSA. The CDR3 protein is CASRRTSISTDTQYF. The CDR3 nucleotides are TGTGCCAGCAGGCGGACTTCTATTAGCACAGATACGCAGTATTTT.

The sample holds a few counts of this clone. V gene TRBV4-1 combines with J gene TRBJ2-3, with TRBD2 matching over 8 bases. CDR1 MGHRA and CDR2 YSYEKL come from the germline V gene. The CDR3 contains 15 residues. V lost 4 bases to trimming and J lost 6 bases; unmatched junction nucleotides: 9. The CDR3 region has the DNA TGCGCCAGCAGCCCCCGGGGGGGGGCCTCGGATACGCAGTATTTT. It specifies CASSPRGGASDTQYF.

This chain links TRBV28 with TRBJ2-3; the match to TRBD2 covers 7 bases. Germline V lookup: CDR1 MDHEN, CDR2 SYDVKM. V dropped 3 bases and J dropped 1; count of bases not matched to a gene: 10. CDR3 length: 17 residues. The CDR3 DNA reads TGTGCCAGCAGTTTGTGGGGCGGGAGATCGGGCACAGATACGCAGTATTTT. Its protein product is CASSLWGGRSGTDTQYF.

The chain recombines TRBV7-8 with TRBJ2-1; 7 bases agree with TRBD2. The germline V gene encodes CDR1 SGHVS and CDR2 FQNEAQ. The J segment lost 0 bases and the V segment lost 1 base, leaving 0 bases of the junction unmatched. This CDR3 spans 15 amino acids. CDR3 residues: CASSLVAGSYNEQFF. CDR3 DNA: TGTGCCAGCAGCTTAGTAGCGGGCTCCTACAATGAGCAGTTCTTC.

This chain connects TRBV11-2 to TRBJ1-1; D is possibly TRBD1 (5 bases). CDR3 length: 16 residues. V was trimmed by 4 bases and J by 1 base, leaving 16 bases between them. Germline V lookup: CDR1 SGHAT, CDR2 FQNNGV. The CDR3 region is CASSWRFGQGNTEAFF. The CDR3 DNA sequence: TGTGCCAGCAGCTGGCGTTTTGGGCAGGGGAACACTGAAGCTTTCTTT.

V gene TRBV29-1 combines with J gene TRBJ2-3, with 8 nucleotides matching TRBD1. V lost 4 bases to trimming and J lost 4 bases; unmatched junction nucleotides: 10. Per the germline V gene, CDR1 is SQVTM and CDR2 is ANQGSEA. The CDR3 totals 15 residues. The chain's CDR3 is CSVAQGRGQADTQYF. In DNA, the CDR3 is TGCAGCGTTGCCCAAGGCAGGGGGCAAGCAGATACGCAGTATTTT.

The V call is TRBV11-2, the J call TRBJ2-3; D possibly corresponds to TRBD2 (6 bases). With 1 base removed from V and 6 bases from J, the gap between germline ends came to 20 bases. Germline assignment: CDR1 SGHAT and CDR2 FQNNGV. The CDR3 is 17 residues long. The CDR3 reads CASSLGVGRGVGDTQYF. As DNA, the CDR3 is TGTGCCAGCAGCTTAGGGGTGGGGCGGGGCGTGGGTGATACGCAGTATTTT.

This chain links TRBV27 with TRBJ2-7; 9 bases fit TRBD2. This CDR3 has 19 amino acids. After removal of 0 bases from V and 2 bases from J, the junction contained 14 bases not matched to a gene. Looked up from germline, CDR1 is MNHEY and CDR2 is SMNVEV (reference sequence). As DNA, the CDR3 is TGTGCCAGCAGTTTATCGAGCACCTCCCTAGCGGGACCCGCCTACGAGCAGTACTTC. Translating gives CASSLSSTSLAGPAYEQYF.

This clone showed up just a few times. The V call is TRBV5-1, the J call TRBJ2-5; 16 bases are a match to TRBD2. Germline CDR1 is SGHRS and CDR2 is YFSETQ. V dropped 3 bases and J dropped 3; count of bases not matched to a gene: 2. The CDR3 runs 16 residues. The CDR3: CASSSGTSGGEETQYF. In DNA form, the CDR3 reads TGCGCCAGCAGCTCCGGGACTAGCGGGGGGGAAGAGACCCAGTACTTC.

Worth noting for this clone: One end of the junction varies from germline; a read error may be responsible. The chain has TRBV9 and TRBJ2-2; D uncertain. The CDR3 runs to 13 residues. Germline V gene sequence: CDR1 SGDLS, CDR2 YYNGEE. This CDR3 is CTSSLLGVGELFF. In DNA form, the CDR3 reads TGTACCAGCAGCTTGCTTGGAGTTGGGGAGCTGTTTTTT.

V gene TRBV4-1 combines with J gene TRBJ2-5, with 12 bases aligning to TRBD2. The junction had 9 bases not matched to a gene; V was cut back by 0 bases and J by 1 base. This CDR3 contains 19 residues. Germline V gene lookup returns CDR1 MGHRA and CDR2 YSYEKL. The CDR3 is CASSQERLAGGPGQETQYF. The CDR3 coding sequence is TGCGCCAGCAGCCAAGAACGTCTAGCGGGAGGGCCGGGCCAAGAGACCCAGTACTTC.

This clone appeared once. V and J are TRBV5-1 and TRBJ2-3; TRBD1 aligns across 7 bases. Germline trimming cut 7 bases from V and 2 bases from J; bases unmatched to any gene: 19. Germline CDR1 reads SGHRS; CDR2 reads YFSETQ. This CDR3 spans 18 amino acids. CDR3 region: CASGQDPTVGGNTDTQYF. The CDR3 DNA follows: TGCGCCAGCGGACAGGACCCAACAGTAGGCGGTAACACAGATACGCAGTATTTT.

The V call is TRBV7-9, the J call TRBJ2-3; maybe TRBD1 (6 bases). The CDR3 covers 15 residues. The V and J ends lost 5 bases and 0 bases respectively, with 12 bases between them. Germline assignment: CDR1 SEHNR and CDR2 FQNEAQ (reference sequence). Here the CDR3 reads CASSLSGQSTDTQYF. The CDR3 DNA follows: TGTGCCAGCAGCCTATCAGGACAGAGCACAGATACGCAGTATTTT.